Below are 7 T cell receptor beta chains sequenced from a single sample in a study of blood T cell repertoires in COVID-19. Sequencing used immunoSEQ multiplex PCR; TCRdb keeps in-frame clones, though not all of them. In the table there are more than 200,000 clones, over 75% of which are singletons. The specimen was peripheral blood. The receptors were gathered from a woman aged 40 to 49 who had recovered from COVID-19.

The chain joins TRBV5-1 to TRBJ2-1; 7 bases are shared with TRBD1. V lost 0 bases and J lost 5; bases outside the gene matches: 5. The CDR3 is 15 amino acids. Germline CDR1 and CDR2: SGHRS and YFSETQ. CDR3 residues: CASSLGQGMDNEQFF. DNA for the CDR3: TGCGCCAGCAGCTTGGGACAGGGTATGGACAATGAGCAGTTCTTC.

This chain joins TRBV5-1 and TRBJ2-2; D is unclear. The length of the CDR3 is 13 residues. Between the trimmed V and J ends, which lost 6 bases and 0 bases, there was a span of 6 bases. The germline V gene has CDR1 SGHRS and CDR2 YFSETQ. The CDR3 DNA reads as TGCGCCAGCACCGAGCCGAACACCGGGGAGCTGTTTTTT. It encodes CASTEPNTGELFF.

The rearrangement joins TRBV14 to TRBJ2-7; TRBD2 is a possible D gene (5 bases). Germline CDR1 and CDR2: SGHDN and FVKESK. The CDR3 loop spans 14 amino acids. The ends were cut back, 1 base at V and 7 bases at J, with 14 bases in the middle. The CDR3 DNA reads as TGTGCCAGCAGCCAAGCAGGACGGGGAGTAGAGCAGTACTTC. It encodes CASSQAGRGVEQYF.

CDR3 sequence (DNA): TGTGCCAGTTTGAACCCGGGACTAGCGGGTGAGCAGTTCTTC. This translates into CASLNPGLAGEQFF. V is TRBV19 and J is TRBJ2-1, with TRBD2 matching 12 bases. Germline CDR1 LNHDA, CDR2 SQIVND (reference sequence). The CDR3 covers 14 residues. J was trimmed by 9 bases and V by 8 bases; bases with no gene match: 8. Filled out from reference TRBV19 and TRBJ2-1, the complete variable domain reads DGGITQSPKYLFRKEGQNVTLSCEQNLNHDAMYWYRQDPGQGLRLIYYSQIVNDFQKGDIAEGYSVSREKKESFPLTVTSAQKNPTAFYLCASLNPGLAGEQFFGPGTRLTVL.

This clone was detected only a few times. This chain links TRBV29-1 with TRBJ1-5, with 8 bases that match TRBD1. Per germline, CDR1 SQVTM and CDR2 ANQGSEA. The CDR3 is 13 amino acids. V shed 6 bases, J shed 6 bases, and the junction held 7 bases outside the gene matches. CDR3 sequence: CSVADRGGQPQHF. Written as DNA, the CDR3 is TGCAGCGTCGCAGACAGGGGAGGTCAGCCCCAGCATTTT.

This CDR3 reads CASSPSRTGIYNEQFF. The CDR3 bases are TGTGCCAGCAGTCCGAGCAGGACAGGGATCTACAATGAGCAGTTCTTC. The chain couples TRBV27 to TRBJ2-1, with 8 nucleotides matching TRBD1. The germline gives CDR1 MNHEY, CDR2 SMNVEV (reference sequence). The CDR3 covers 16 residues. V trimming: 5 bases; J trimming: 3 bases; junction bases outside the gene matches: 9.

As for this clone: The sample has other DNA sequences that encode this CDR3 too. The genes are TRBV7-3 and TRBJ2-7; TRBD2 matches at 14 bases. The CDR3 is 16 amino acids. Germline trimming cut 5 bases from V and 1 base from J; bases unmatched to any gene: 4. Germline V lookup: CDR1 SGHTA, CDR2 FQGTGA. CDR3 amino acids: CASSPGLAGGSYEQYF. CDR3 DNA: TGTGCCAGCAGCCCCGGACTAGCGGGAGGTTCCTACGAGCAGTACTTC.